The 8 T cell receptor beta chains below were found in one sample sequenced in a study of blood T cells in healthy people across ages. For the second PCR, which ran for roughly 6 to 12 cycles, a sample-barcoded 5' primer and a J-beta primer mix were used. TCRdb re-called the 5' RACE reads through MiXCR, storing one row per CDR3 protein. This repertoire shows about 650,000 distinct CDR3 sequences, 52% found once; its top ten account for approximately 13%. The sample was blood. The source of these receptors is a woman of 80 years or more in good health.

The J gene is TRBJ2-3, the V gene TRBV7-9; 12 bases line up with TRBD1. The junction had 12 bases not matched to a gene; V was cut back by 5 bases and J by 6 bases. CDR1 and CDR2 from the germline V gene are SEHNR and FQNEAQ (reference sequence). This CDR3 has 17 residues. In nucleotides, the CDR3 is TGTGCCAGCAGCAAATTCTCCGGGACAGGGGGCTTGGATACGCAGTATTTT. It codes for CASSKFSGTGGLDTQYF.

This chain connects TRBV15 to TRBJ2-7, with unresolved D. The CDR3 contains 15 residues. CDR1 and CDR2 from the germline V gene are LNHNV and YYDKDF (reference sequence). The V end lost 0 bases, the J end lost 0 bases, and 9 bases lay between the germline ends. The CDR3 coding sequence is TGTGCCACCAGCAGAGATCGAGGATTCTCCTACGAGCAGTACTTC. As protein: CATSRDRGFSYEQYF.

The CDR3 is CSGLGQEHTQYF. CDR3 in DNA: TGCAGCGGTCTTGGACAGGAACATACGCAGTATTTT. The chain employs TRBV29-1 and TRBJ2-3, with TRBD1 matching over 7 bases. The CDR3 is 12 residues long. CDR1 and CDR2 from the germline V gene are SQVTM and ANQGSEA. V trimming: 7 bases; J trimming: 7 bases; junction bases outside the gene matches: 8.

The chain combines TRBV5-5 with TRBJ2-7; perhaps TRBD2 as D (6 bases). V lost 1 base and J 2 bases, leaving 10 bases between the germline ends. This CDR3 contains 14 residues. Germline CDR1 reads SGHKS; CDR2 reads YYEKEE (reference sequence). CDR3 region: CASSLTGLTYEQYF. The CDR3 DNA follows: TGTGCCAGCAGCTTGACAGGACTAACCTACGAGCAGTACTTC.

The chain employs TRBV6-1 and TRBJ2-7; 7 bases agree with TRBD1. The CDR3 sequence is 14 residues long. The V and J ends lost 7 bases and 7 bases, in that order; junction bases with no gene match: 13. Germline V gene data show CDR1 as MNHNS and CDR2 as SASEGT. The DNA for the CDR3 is TGTGCCAGCACCACTCGGGGACAGCCTTCGGAGCAGTACTTC. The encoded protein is CASTTRGQPSEQYF.

CDR3 in DNA: TGCAGTGCTCTTGGACAGGGGGAATACGAGCAGTACTTC. The encoded protein is CSALGQGEYEQYF. V gene TRBV20-1 combines with J gene TRBJ2-5; 10 positions agree with TRBD1. The closer fit of TRBJ2-7 to the DNA end suggests the J call may be wrong. The CDR3 covers 13 residues. Germline CDR1 and CDR2: DFQATT and SNEGSKA (reference sequence).

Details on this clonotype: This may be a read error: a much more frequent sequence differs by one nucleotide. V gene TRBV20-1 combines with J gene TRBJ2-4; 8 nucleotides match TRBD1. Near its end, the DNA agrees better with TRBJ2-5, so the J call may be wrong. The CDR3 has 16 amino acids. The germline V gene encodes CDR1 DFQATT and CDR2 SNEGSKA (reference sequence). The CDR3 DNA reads TGCAGTGCTGGCGGACAGGGAAAACAAGGGGGAGAGACCCAGTACTTC. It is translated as CSAGGQGKQGGETQYF.

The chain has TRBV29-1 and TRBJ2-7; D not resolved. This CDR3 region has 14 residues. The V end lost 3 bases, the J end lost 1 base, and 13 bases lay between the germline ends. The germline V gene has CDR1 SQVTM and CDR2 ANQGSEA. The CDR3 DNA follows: TGCAGCGTTGACGCAGCGTACGTGTCCTACGAGCAGTACTTC. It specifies CSVDAAYVSYEQYF.